A selection of T cell receptor beta chains follows, all from one sample in a study of early T cells in non-severe SARS-CoV-2 infection. MiXCR, run by TCRdb on the 5' RACE reads, gives a single entry per CDR3 protein. Of tens of thousands of distinct CDR3 sequences in the sample, roughly an eighth were seen once. Sequencing was done on a sample of whole blood. Receptor source: an adult who was a healthcare worker with PCR-confirmed SARS-CoV-2 infection or an uninfected control (not recorded which). Both conserved end residues are part of each CDR3. D genes are given only for firm matches. Clone size is not always given. Where it is, it says once, few, many or a class for expanded clones.

CDR3aa: CASSPPSQGAWEQYF
CDR3nt: TGTGCCAGCTCACCCCCTTCACAGGGGGCATGGGAGCAGTACTTC
j_gene: TRBJ2-7
abundance: few
v_gene: TRBV18
d_gene: TRBD1

CDR3aa: CASSYVGQLSYGYTF
CDR3nt: TGTGCCAGCAGTTACGTAGGACAACTGTCCTATGGCTACACCTTC
j_gene: TRBJ1-2
abundance: many
v_gene: TRBV6-2/TRBV6-3
d_gene: NA

CDR3aa: CASSHQESGEAFF
CDR3nt: TGTGCCAGCAGCCACCAAGAAAGTGGGGAAGCTTTCTTT
j_gene: TRBJ1-1
abundance: NA
v_gene: TRBV12-3/TRBV12-4
d_gene: NA

CDR3aa: CASSWFLAGQDSYNEQFF
CDR3nt: TGTGCCAGCAGCTGGTTTCTAGCGGGACAGGACTCCTACAATGAGCAGTTCTTC
j_gene: TRBJ2-1
abundance: NA
v_gene: TRBV7-8
d_gene: NA

CDR3aa: CASRSMQGASSPLHF
CDR3nt: TGTGCCAGCAGGTCCATGCAGGGGGCATCTTCACCCCTCCACTTT
j_gene: TRBJ1-6
abundance: many
v_gene: TRBV27
d_gene: TRBD1

CDR3aa: CASSPNLANEQFF
CDR3nt: TGTGCCAGCAGCCCTAACCTAGCGAATGAGCAGTTCTTC
j_gene: TRBJ2-1
abundance: NA
v_gene: TRBV7-2
d_gene: NA

CDR3aa: CASSRGLETYEQYF
CDR3nt: TGTGCCAGCAGTAGGGGACTGGAAACCTACGAGCAGTACTTC
j_gene: TRBJ2-7
abundance: many
v_gene: TRBV6-1
d_gene: NA

CDR3aa: CASSIDWKNIQYF
CDR3nt: TGTGCCAGCAGTATCGACTGGAAAAACATTCAGTACTTC
j_gene: TRBJ2-4
abundance: NA
v_gene: TRBV28
d_gene: NA

CDR3aa: CASSAGTGRVEQYF
CDR3nt: TGTGCCAGCAGCGCCGGGACAGGGAGAGTCGAGCAGTACTTC
j_gene: TRBJ2-7
abundance: few
v_gene: TRBV6-5
d_gene: TRBD1

CDR3aa: CASSQTEAGETQYF
CDR3nt: TGTGCCAGCAGCCAAACCGAGGCCGGTGAGACCCAGTACTTC
j_gene: TRBJ2-5
abundance: few
v_gene: TRBV4-2
d_gene: NA

CDR3aa: CASSPSGHEQYF
CDR3nt: TGCGCCAGCAGCCCCTCAGGGCACGAGCAGTACTTC
j_gene: TRBJ2-7
abundance: many
v_gene: TRBV5-1
d_gene: NA

CDR3aa: CASSQTGRGGNEKLFF
CDR3nt: TGCGCCAGCAGCCAAACAGGGAGGGGAGGTAATGAAAAACTGTTTTTT
j_gene: TRBJ1-4
abundance: NA
v_gene: TRBV4-1
d_gene: NA

CDR3aa: CASSQETWTGTYGYTF
CDR3nt: TGCGCCAGCAGCCAAGAAACTTGGACAGGCACCTATGGCTACACCTTC
j_gene: TRBJ1-2
abundance: many
v_gene: TRBV4-1
d_gene: TRBD1

CDR3aa: CASSSLDRDNEQFF
CDR3nt: TGTGCCAGCAGTTCCCTTGACAGGGACAATGAGCAGTTCTTC
j_gene: TRBJ2-1
abundance: few
v_gene: TRBV6-6
d_gene: TRBD1

CDR3aa: CASRPGTLNEKLFF
CDR3nt: TGTGCCAGCAGACCCGGGACGCTTAATGAAAAACTGTTTTTT
j_gene: TRBJ1-4
abundance: NA
v_gene: TRBV6-5
d_gene: NA

CDR3aa: CASSFGQGNEKLFF
CDR3nt: TGTGCCAGCAGTTTCGGACAGGGTAATGAAAAACTGTTTTTT
j_gene: TRBJ1-4
abundance: many
v_gene: TRBV6-5
d_gene: TRBD1

CDR3aa: CASSHATQVGYTIYF
CDR3nt: TGTGCCAGCAGCCACGCTACGCAAGTGGGCTACACCATATATTTT
j_gene: TRBJ1-3
abundance: few
v_gene: TRBV11-2
d_gene: NA

CDR3aa: CASRNGLAGYNEQFF
CDR3nt: TGCGCCAGCCGCAATGGACTAGCGGGGTACAATGAGCAGTTCTTC
j_gene: TRBJ2-1
abundance: many
v_gene: TRBV5-1
d_gene: TRBD2

CDR3aa: CASSLAPDTQYF
CDR3nt: TGTGCCAGCAGCTTAGCACCAGATACGCAGTATTTT
j_gene: TRBJ2-3
abundance: many
v_gene: TRBV7-2
d_gene: NA

CDR3aa: CASSQDIAGGYNEQFF
CDR3nt: TGCGCCAGCAGCCAAGACATAGCGGGAGGGTACAATGAGCAGTTCTTC
j_gene: TRBJ2-1
abundance: few
v_gene: TRBV4-1
d_gene: TRBD2

CDR3aa: CASSGQGANSPLHF
CDR3nt: TGTGCCAGCAGCGGACAGGGGGCTAATTCACCCCTCCACTTT
j_gene: TRBJ1-6
abundance: few
v_gene: TRBV7-2
d_gene: TRBD1

CDR3aa: CASSLESAGANIQYF
CDR3nt: TGTGCCAGCAGCTTAGAGTCGGCAGGAGCAAACATTCAGTACTTC
j_gene: TRBJ2-4
abundance: few
v_gene: TRBV11-2
d_gene: NA

CDR3aa: CASSYSRTQPQHF
CDR3nt: TGTGCCAGCAGTTACAGTCGGACACAGCCCCAGCATTTT
j_gene: TRBJ1-5
abundance: many
v_gene: TRBV6-2/TRBV6-3
d_gene: NA

CDR3aa: CSATGGNYGYTF
CDR3nt: TGCAGTGCTACAGGGGGTAACTATGGCTACACCTTC
j_gene: TRBJ1-2
abundance: few
v_gene: TRBV20-1
d_gene: TRBD1

CDR3aa: CASSLGGLAGGVTQYF
CDR3nt: TGCGCCAGCAGCTTGGGTGGACTAGCGGGAGGGGTTACGCAGTATTTT
j_gene: TRBJ2-3
abundance: NA
v_gene: TRBV5-1
d_gene: TRBD2

CDR3aa: CASSPASGSTDTQYF
CDR3nt: TGTGCCAGCAGTCCCGCTAGCGGGAGTACAGATACGCAGTATTTT
j_gene: TRBJ2-3
abundance: many
v_gene: TRBV2
d_gene: TRBD2

CDR3aa: CASSQDITSKLFF
CDR3nt: TGTGCCAGCAGCCAAGATATCACCTCAAAACTGTTTTTT
j_gene: TRBJ1-4
abundance: few
v_gene: TRBV14
d_gene: NA

CDR3aa: CASSSRGGGNQPQHF
CDR3nt: TGTGCCAGCAGCTCACGTGGGGGGGGCAATCAGCCCCAGCATTTT
j_gene: TRBJ1-5
abundance: many
v_gene: TRBV12-3/TRBV12-4
d_gene: NA

CDR3aa: CASSPLPGGSEQYF
CDR3nt: TGTGCCAGCAGCCCCCTTCCCGGGGGGAGCGAGCAGTACTTC
j_gene: TRBJ2-7
abundance: NA
v_gene: TRBV7-9
d_gene: TRBD2

CDR3aa: CASIKAGEQYF
CDR3nt: TGTGCCAGCATAAAGGCTGGCGAGCAGTACTTC
j_gene: TRBJ2-7
abundance: NA
v_gene: TRBV7-9
d_gene: NA

CDR3aa: CNAHYEQYF
CDR3nt: TGCAATGCACACTACGAGCAGTACTTC
j_gene: TRBJ2-7
abundance: NA
v_gene: TRBV20-1
d_gene: NA

CDR3aa: CASSQLSGFDNQPQHF
CDR3nt: TGTGCCAGCAGCCAGCTATCAGGGTTCGATAATCAGCCCCAGCATTTT
j_gene: TRBJ1-5
abundance: many
v_gene: TRBV7-6
d_gene: NA

CDR3aa: CAWSGFGYTF
CDR3nt: TGTGCCTGGAGTGGGTTTGGCTACACCTTC
j_gene: TRBJ1-2
abundance: many
v_gene: TRBV30
d_gene: NA

CDR3aa: CASSPIIGQGSYEQYF
CDR3nt: TGTGCCAGCAGTCCTATCATCGGACAGGGGTCCTACGAGCAGTACTTC
j_gene: TRBJ2-7
abundance: NA
v_gene: TRBV6-6
d_gene: TRBD1

CDR3aa: CASSLLGQFYEQYF
CDR3nt: TGCGCCAGCAGCTTGTTAGGACAGTTCTACGAGCAGTACTTC
j_gene: TRBJ2-7
abundance: many
v_gene: TRBV5-1
d_gene: NA

CDR3aa: CASSLVGLAGGPYEQYF
CDR3nt: TGTGCCAGCAGCTTAGTGGGACTAGCGGGAGGGCCCTACGAGCAGTACTTC
j_gene: TRBJ2-7
abundance: few
v_gene: TRBV7-3
d_gene: TRBD2

CDR3aa: CASSLEGSKKYSYNSPLHF
CDR3nt: TGTGCCAGCAGCTTAGAGGGATCCAAGAAGTACTCCTATAATTCACCCCTCCACTTT
j_gene: TRBJ1-6
abundance: NA
v_gene: TRBV7-9
d_gene: NA

CDR3aa: CASSQDRASSSYNEQFF
CDR3nt: TGCGCCAGCAGCCAAGATCGGGCATCGAGCTCCTACAATGAGCAGTTCTTC
j_gene: TRBJ2-1
abundance: many
v_gene: TRBV4-3
d_gene: NA

CDR3aa: CASSLGLADNNEQFF
CDR3nt: TGTGCCAGCAGCTTAGGACTAGCGGACAACAATGAGCAGTTCTTC
j_gene: TRBJ2-1
abundance: few
v_gene: TRBV7-9
d_gene: TRBD2

CDR3aa: CSAREQGREKLFF
CDR3nt: TGCAGTGCTAGAGAACAGGGGAGGGAAAAACTGTTTTTT
j_gene: TRBJ1-4
abundance: many
v_gene: TRBV20-1
d_gene: TRBD1

CDR3aa: CASSLSMAGNVMVKNIQYF
CDR3nt: TGTGCCAGCAGCCTGTCAATGGCAGGGAATGTGATGGTCAAAAACATTCAGTACTTC
j_gene: TRBJ2-4
abundance: many
v_gene: TRBV7-9
d_gene: NA

CDR3aa: CASSLGQGVTDTQYF
CDR3nt: TGTGCCAGCAGCCTGGGACAGGGTGTAACAGATACGCAGTATTTT
j_gene: TRBJ2-3
abundance: many
v_gene: TRBV7-2
d_gene: TRBD1

CDR3aa: CASSFDRDQPQHF
CDR3nt: TGTGCCAGCAGCTTCGACAGGGATCAGCCCCAGCATTTT
j_gene: TRBJ1-5
abundance: NA
v_gene: TRBV7-2
d_gene: TRBD1